The 25 T cell receptor beta chains below come from one sample, sequenced in a study of blood T cell repertoires in COVID-19. Profiling relied on immunoSEQ multiplex PCR, and the TCRdb table lists in-frame clones only, not all of them. The table lists about 210,000 clones, approximately 80% of them singletons. Sequencing used peripheral blood. The receptors shown here come from a woman aged 80 or older with COVID-19, enrolled during active disease.

The V gene is TRBV5-6, the J gene TRBJ2-1, with D hard to call. CDR3 size: 11 residues. In germline, CDR1 is SGHDT, CDR2 YYEEEE. Trimming removed 5 bases from V and 3 bases from J, with 3 bases in between. In nucleotides, the CDR3 is TGTGCCAGCAGTAACTACAATGAGCAGTTCTTC. Protein: CASSNYNEQFF.

The V and J genes are TRBV5-5 and TRBJ2-2; weak D call: TRBD1 (6 bases). Trimming left V 4 bases short and J 3 bases short, with 13 bases between. Germline CDR1 is SGHKS and CDR2 is YYEKEE (reference sequence). The CDR3 extends over 15 amino acids. CDR3 amino acids: CASSPLGGDTGELFF. The CDR3, as DNA: TGTGCCAGCAGCCCCCTAGGGGGTGACACCGGGGAGCTGTTTTTT.

The chain employs TRBV7-3 and TRBJ1-2; tentative D call: TRBD1 (6 bases). V lost 5 bases and J lost 2, with 12 bases in between. The length of the CDR3 is 14 residues. Germline-derived CDR1 and CDR2 are SGHTA and FQGTGA. CDR3 nucleotide sequence: TGTGCCAGCAGCCCAATACAGGGAAACTATGGCTACACCTTC. This gives the protein CASSPIQGNYGYTF.

The chain couples TRBV6-5 to TRBJ1-1; 8 bases align to TRBD1. This CDR3 comprises 11 residues. V trimming: 7 bases; J trimming: 8 bases; junction bases outside the gene matches: 3. The germline gives CDR1 MNHEY, CDR2 SVGAGI. CDR3 in DNA: TGTGCCAGCACTCGGACAGGGGAAGCTTTCTTT. Its translation: CASTRTGEAFF.

The chain is built from TRBV18 and TRBJ1-4, with 8 positions matching TRBD1. With 5 bases clipped from V and 2 bases from J, the junction kept 10 bases outside the gene matches. The CDR3 runs to 17 residues. Germline assignment: CDR1 KGHSH and CDR2 LQKENI. The CDR3 bases are TGTGCCAGCTCAAAAAATCCGAGACAGGGGACTAATGAAAAACTGTTTTTT. This translates into CASSKNPRQGTNEKLFF.

This clone was observed at least ten times. The chain is built from TRBV19 and TRBJ2-2; maybe TRBD2 (6 bases). The CDR3 is made up of 16 amino acids. Trimming took 6 bases from V and 0 from J, leaving 14 bases between them. Germline lookup yields CDR1 LNHDA and CDR2 SQIVND (reference sequence). The CDR3 protein is CASSPGRTPNTGELFF. Written as DNA, the CDR3 is TGTGCCAGTAGCCCAGGGAGGACACCGAACACCGGGGAGCTGTTTTTT.

J is TRBJ1-3 and V is TRBV5-1; D unresolved. Germline-derived CDR1 and CDR2 are SGHRS and YFSETQ. V was pared by 0 bases and J by 2 bases, with 6 bases between. This CDR3 has 14 residues. CDR3 in amino acids: CASSLDGAGNTIYF. The CDR3 DNA sequence: TGCGCCAGCAGCTTGGACGGGGCTGGAAACACCATATATTTT.

This sequence joins TRBV2 and TRBJ1-4; D is unclear. CDR1 and CDR2 from the germline V gene are SNHLY and FYNNEI. V was trimmed by 8 bases and J by 0 bases, leaving 10 bases between them. This CDR3 is 14 amino acids long. The CDR3 sequence: CASGQVATNEKLFF. The CDR3 nucleotides are TGTGCCAGCGGTCAGGTGGCAACTAATGAAAAACTGTTTTTT.

This clone was counted only a few times. V and J are TRBV5-1 and TRBJ1-2, with 9 bases fitting TRBD1. The CDR3 is 13 residues long. The V gene end was trimmed by 4 bases and the J gene end by 8 bases; junction bases not matched to a gene: 6. Germline V gives CDR1 SGHRS, CDR2 YFSETQ. The CDR3 loop is CASSIGTGNGYTF. Here the CDR3 DNA reads TGCGCCAGCAGCATAGGGACAGGGAACGGCTACACCTTC.

In nucleotides, the CDR3 is TGTGCCAGCAGCCTATCAGGTACATACATGAACACTGAAGCTTTCTTT. Residues: CASSLSGTYMNTEAFF. The chain combines TRBV3-1 (or the pseudogene TRBV3-2) with TRBJ1-1; D is unclear. This CDR3 is built from 16 residues. V lost 4 bases and J lost 0, with 15 bases in between. CDR1 LGHDT and CDR2 YNNKEL come from the germline V gene (reference sequence).

V gene TRBV7-2 combines with J gene TRBJ1-3, with D possibly being TRBD1 (5 bases). The germline V gene has CDR1 SGHTA and CDR2 FQGNSA. The CDR3 extends over 15 amino acids. V was cut by 4 bases and J by 4 bases, with 14 bases left in between. CDR3 nucleotides: TGTGCCAGCAGCTCAAATCAGGGTCACGGAAACACCATATATTTT. Translating gives CASSSNQGHGNTIYF. The full variable domain, completed using reference TRBV7-2 and TRBJ1-3, is GAGVSQSPSNKVTEKGKDVELRCDPISGHTALYWYRQSLGQGLEFLIYFQGNSAPDKSGLPSDRFSAERTGGSVSTLTIQRTQQEDSAVYLCASSSNQGHGNTIYFGEGSWLTVV.

This clone was picked up many times. The V and J genes are TRBV5-1 and TRBJ2-2; 14 bases agree with TRBD2. The ends lost 3 bases at V and 5 bases at J; junction bases unmatched: 9. This CDR3 is 18 amino acids long. Per germline, CDR1 SGHRS and CDR2 YFSETQ. This CDR3 reads CASSSSTSGGARTGELFF. CDR3 bases: TGCGCCAGCAGCTCCTCGACTAGCGGGGGGGCCCGGACCGGGGAGCTGTTTTTT.

This clone was seen a handful of times. The chain recombines TRBV5-1 with TRBJ1-6; D perhaps matches TRBD1 (5 bases). Deletions cut 1 base from V and 9 bases from J, with 8 bases between. Per germline, CDR1 SGHRS and CDR2 YFSETQ. The CDR3 is 13 residues long. CDR3 DNA sequence: TGCGCCAGCAGCTTGACAGGAAGTTCACCCCTCCACTTT. Translated, it gives CASSLTGSSPLHF.

The CDR3 region has the DNA TGTGCCAGCAGCCAACCTACAGGGGGGAGTGAAAAACTGTTTTTT. Protein: CASSQPTGGSEKLFF. V gene TRBV3-1 (or the pseudogene TRBV3-2) combines with J gene TRBJ1-4; 8 nucleotides agree with TRBD1. The CDR3 length is 15 residues. The J segment lost 7 bases and the V segment lost 2 bases, leaving 6 bases of the junction unmatched. Germline V gene sequence: CDR1 LGHDT, CDR2 YNNKEL (reference sequence).

CDR3 in DNA: TGTGCCAGCAGCCAAGATCCCTGGACAGGGATGGATTCACCCCTCCACTTT. Translation: CASSQDPWTGMDSPLHF. The chain has TRBV4-2 and TRBJ1-6; 8 nucleotides agree with TRBD1. Germline assignment: CDR1 LGHNA and CDR2 YNFKEQ. The CDR3 contains 17 residues. V shed 0 bases, J shed 8 bases, and the junction held 9 bases outside the gene matches.

The gene calls are TRBV27 and TRBJ1-6; D call uncertain. V lost 3 bases, J lost 6 bases, and 18 bases lay in between. CDR1 is MNHEY and CDR2 is SMNVEV in the germline V gene (reference sequence). This CDR3 contains 17 residues. The CDR3 spells CASSFTLTRRSNSPLHF. CDR3 coding DNA: TGTGCCAGCAGTTTCACCCTCACCCGGAGGAGTAATTCACCCCTCCACTTT.

CDR3 DNA sequence: TGTGCCATCAGTGAGGACAGCACTGCCTCTCAGCCCCAGCATTTT. Amino acids: CAISEDSTASQPQHF. The chain carries TRBV10-3 and TRBJ1-5, with a tentative D call TRBD1 (5 bases). Trimming cost V 2 bases and J 6 bases, with 14 bases left between them. The germline CDR1 and CDR2 sequences are ENHRY and SYGVKD. CDR3 length equals 15 residues.

Concerning this clone itself: The same CDR3 arises from other DNA sequences in this sample as well. The V and J genes are TRBV6-2 or TRBV6-3 and TRBJ2-7; 12 bases fit TRBD2. Germline trimming cut 4 bases from V and 2 bases from J; bases unmatched to any gene: 3. CDR1 and CDR2 from the germline V gene are MNHEY and SVGEGT. This CDR3 is 15 amino acids long. Written as DNA, the CDR3 is TGTGCCAGCAGTTTTCTAGCGGGGGGGCCCTACGAGCAGTACTTC. Its protein product is CASSFLAGGPYEQYF.

The V gene is TRBV5-1, the J gene TRBJ2-1, with 7 positions matching TRBD1. V lost 4 bases, J lost 6 bases, and 1 base stayed unmatched. The CDR3 sequence is 12 residues long. Germline-derived CDR1 and CDR2 are SGHRS and YFSETQ. This chain's CDR3 is CASSGDSNEQFF. The CDR3, as DNA: TGCGCCAGCAGCGGGGACAGCAATGAGCAGTTCTTC.

V usage is TRBV5-1 and J usage is TRBJ2-3, with TRBD2 matching 12 bases. Trimming removed 0 bases from V and 0 bases from J; junction bases left unmatched: 5. Germline V CDR1 and CDR2: SGHRS, YFSETQ. The CDR3 is made up of 18 amino acids. DNA for the CDR3: TGCGCCAGCAGCTTGGTGGCTAGCGGGGGGGCTAGCACAGATACGCAGTATTTT. Translating gives CASSLVASGGASTDTQYF.

This clone was counted a single time. The chain links TRBV5-4 to TRBJ2-5, with 8 bases matching TRBD1. From germline, CDR1 is SGHNT and CDR2 YYREEE (reference sequence). J lost 4 bases, V lost 3 bases, and 14 bases had no gene match. There are 17 residues in the CDR3. The chain's CDR3 is CASSSDRGERSRETQYF. In DNA, the CDR3 is TGTGCCAGCAGCTCTGACAGGGGTGAAAGATCGCGAGAGACCCAGTACTTC.

The V call is TRBV7-9, the J call TRBJ1-1, with D perhaps matching TRBD1 (6 bases). Germline V lookup: CDR1 SEHNR, CDR2 FQNEAQ (reference sequence). The CDR3 has 14 amino acids. Trimming took off 7 bases at V and 0 bases at J, with 12 bases between the two ends. The chain's CDR3 is CASIGGVMNTEAFF. The CDR3 DNA follows: TGTGCCAGCATAGGGGGGGTTATGAACACTGAAGCTTTCTTT.

The CDR3: CASSSDRGTEAFF. CDR3 DNA sequence: TGTGCCAGCAGTTCGGACAGGGGCACTGAAGCTTTCTTT. This chain joins TRBV7-3 and TRBJ1-1, with 9 bases fitting TRBD1. In germline, CDR1 is SGHTA, CDR2 FQGTGA. With V trimmed by 6 bases and J by 4 bases, 3 bases remained unmatched. CDR3 size: 13 residues.

The genes are TRBV19 and TRBJ1-5; D is perhaps TRBD1 (5 bases). Germline V gene sequence: CDR1 LNHDA, CDR2 SQIVND (reference sequence). V lost 0 bases and J 1 base, leaving 19 bases between the germline ends. CDR3 size: 19 residues. The CDR3 sequence: CASSIDVSAGRRSNQPQHF. DNA of the CDR3: TGTGCCAGTAGTATAGACGTTAGCGCGGGACGTCGAAGCAATCAGCCCCAGCATTTT.

V gene TRBV7-2 combines with J gene TRBJ1-2; unclear D gene. The CDR3 sequence is 14 residues long. The V gene's germline CDR1 is SGHTA and CDR2 FQGNSA. Trimming stripped 4 bases from V and 8 bases from J, with 17 bases between. DNA for the CDR3: TGTGCCAGCAGCTCTAGCAGTTCGGGAGGAGGCTACACCTTC. Amino acid sequence: CASSSSSSGGGYTF.